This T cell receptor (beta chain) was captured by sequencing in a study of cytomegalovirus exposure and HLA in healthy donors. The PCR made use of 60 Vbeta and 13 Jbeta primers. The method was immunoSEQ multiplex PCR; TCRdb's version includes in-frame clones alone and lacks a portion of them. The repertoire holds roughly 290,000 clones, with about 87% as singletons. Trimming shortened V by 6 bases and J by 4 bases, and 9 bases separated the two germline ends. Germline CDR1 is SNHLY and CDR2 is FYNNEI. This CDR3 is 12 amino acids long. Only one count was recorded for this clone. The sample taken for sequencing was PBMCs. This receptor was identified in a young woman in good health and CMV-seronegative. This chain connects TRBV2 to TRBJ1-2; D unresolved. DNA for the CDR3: TGTGCCAGCAGCCGACAACTCTATGGCTACACCTTC. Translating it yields CASSRQLYGYTF.